The sequence of this T cell receptor beta chain was determined in a study of shared clonotypes between healthy human individuals. This CDR3 has 15 amino acids. After removal of 6 bases from V and 4 bases from J, the junction contained 5 bases not matched to a gene. Germline CDR1 reads SEHNR; CDR2 reads FQNEAQ (reference sequence). The authors split each subset's genomic DNA evenly across several immunoSEQ plates. Assay used: immunoSEQ multiplex PCR; TCRdb lists only in-frame clones, some missing. The sample carries roughly 330,000 clones, around two thirds recorded once. The chain has TRBV7-9 and TRBJ2-3; TRBD1 matches 12 bases. This TCR derives from a man aged 25-45 years in good health. The sample was memory CD4+ T cells sorted from blood. Indicated subset: CD45RA-negative fraction. Here the CDR3 DNA reads TGTGCCAGCAGACTAGGGACAGGGGGCCCAGATACGCAGTATTTT. Its translation is CASRLGTGGPDTQYF.